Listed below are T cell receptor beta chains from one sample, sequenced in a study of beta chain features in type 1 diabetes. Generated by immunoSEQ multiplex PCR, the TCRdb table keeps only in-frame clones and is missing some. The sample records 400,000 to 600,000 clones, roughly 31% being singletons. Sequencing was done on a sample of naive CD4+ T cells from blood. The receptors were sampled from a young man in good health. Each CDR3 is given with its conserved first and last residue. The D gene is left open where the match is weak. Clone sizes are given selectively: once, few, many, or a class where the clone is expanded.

CASSEQGASYNEQFF	TGTGCCAGCAGCGAACAGGGGGCGTCATACAATGAGCAGTTCTTC	TRBV7-3	TRBJ2-1	TRBD1	NA
CAWRDGKNTGELFF	TGTGCCTGGAGAGACGGAAAGAACACCGGGGAGCTGTTTTTT	TRBV30	TRBJ2-2	NA	few
CASSVDTSTDTQYF	TGTGCCAGCAGCGTAGATACAAGCACAGATACGCAGTATTTT	TRBV9	TRBJ2-3	NA	NA
CASSQMVAPSSYNEQFF	TGTGCCAGCAGCCAAATGGTAGCACCGAGCTCCTACAATGAGCAGTTCTTC	TRBV4-2	TRBJ2-1	NA	NA
CASSYRETKNIQYF	TGTGCCAGCAGTTACCGGGAAACCAAAAACATTCAGTACTTC	TRBV6-6	TRBJ2-4	NA	few
CASSVDRIYNEQFF	TGTGCCAGCAGCGTAGATCGGATTTACAATGAGCAGTTCTTC	TRBV9	TRBJ2-1	NA	NA
CASRKREGYNEQFF	TGCGCCAGCAGAAAGCGGGAAGGTTACAATGAGCAGTTCTTC	TRBV5-1	TRBJ2-1	TRBD2	NA
CSAGTGGYTF	TGCAGCGCTGGGACAGGGGGCTACACCTTC	TRBV29-1	TRBJ1-2	TRBD1	few
CASSLHYEQYF	TGTGCCAGCAGCCTGCACTACGAGCAGTACTTC	TRBV7-2	TRBJ2-7	NA	few
CASSRKTTSTDTQYF	TGTGCCAGCAGTAGGAAGACGACTAGCACAGATACGCAGTATTTT	TRBV6-5	TRBJ2-3	NA	NA
CASSHDKYEQYF	TGTGCCAGCAGTCATGACAAGTACGAGCAGTACTTC	TRBV7-9	TRBJ2-7	NA	few
CAWKGQGTTGELFF	TGTGCCTGGAAGGGACAGGGAACCACCGGGGAGCTGTTTTTT	TRBV30	TRBJ2-2	TRBD1	few
CASSVGGAGDTQYF	TGTGCCAGCAGCGTAGGTGGGGCGGGAGATACGCAGTATTTT	TRBV9	TRBJ2-3	NA	NA
CAWSPGQPYEQYF	TGTGCCTGGAGTCCTGGGCAGCCGTACGAGCAGTACTTC	TRBV30	TRBJ2-7	NA	few
CASTQEPQAYGYTF	TGTGCCAGCACCCAAGAGCCCCAGGCCTATGGCTACACCTTC	TRBV7-2	TRBJ1-2	NA	few
CASSVDQGSYEQYF	TGTGCCAGCAGCGTAGATCAGGGATCCTACGAGCAGTACTTC	TRBV9	TRBJ2-7	NA	few
CASSRISSTSGRGETQYF	TGTGCCAGCAGCCGCATTTCCTCGACTAGCGGGAGGGGAGAGACCCAGTACTTC	TRBV11-2	TRBJ2-5	TRBD2	NA
CASRQNTGELFF	TGTGCCAGCAGGCAGAACACCGGGGAGCTGTTTTTT	TRBV6-5	TRBJ2-2	NA	NA
CASSTGTPPNYGYTF	TGTGCCAGCAGCACCGGGACACCCCCTAACTATGGCTACACCTTC	TRBV21-1	TRBJ1-2	NA	NA
CASSLRTGSVEQYF	TGTGCCAGCAGTCTACGGACAGGGAGTGTCGAGCAGTACTTC	TRBV27	TRBJ2-7	TRBD1	few
CAWSVRAGGNEQFF	TGTGCCTGGAGTGTACGGGCGGGAGGCAATGAGCAGTTCTTC	TRBV30	TRBJ2-1	TRBD2	NA
CASSQVGQGYGYTF	TGTGCCAGCAGCCAAGTTGGGCAGGGCTATGGCTACACCTTC	TRBV4-2	TRBJ1-2	NA	NA
CASSLGWDANYGYTF	TGTGCCAGCAGCTTAGGTTGGGACGCTAACTATGGCTACACCTTC	TRBV7-8	TRBJ1-2	NA	NA
CASSFDGQETQYF	TGTGCCAGCAGCTTTGATGGCCAAGAGACCCAGTACTTC	TRBV7-6	TRBJ2-5	NA	few
CASSLLPGQGFEKLFF	TGCGCCAGCAGCCTCCTTCCGGGACAGGGCTTTGAAAAACTGTTTTTT	TRBV4-1	TRBJ1-4	TRBD1	NA
CASSQFAGQETQYF	TGCGCCAGCAGTCAATTTGCAGGGCAAGAGACCCAGTACTTC	TRBV23-1	TRBJ2-5	NA	NA
CATGTSGSYEQYF	TGTGCCACCGGGACTAGCGGGTCCTACGAGCAGTACTTC	TRBV19	TRBJ2-7	TRBD2	NA
CASSVSHRLTDTQYF	TGTGCCAGCAGCGTATCCCACCGTCTCACAGATACGCAGTATTTT	TRBV9	TRBJ2-3	NA	NA
CASSQDLGVVNEQFF	TGTGCCAGCAGCCAAGACCTCGGGGTCGTCAATGAGCAGTTCTTC	TRBV4-2	TRBJ2-1	NA	NA
CASSLIVIGQYYTF	TGTGCCAGCAGCTTAATAGTCATCGGGCAGTACTACACCTTC	TRBV7-9	TRBJ1-2	NA	NA
CASSLGLAGGTDTQYF	TGTGCCAGCAGCCTTGGACTAGCGGGAGGCACAGATACGCAGTATTTT	TRBV7-7	TRBJ2-3	TRBD2	few
CASTQGGFGKNIQYF	TGCGCCAGCACCCAAGGGGGGTTTGGCAAAAACATTCAGTACTTC	TRBV5-1	TRBJ2-4	NA	few
CASGSAGGTNTGELFF	TGTGCTAGTGGTTCGGCGGGCGGGACGAACACCGGGGAGCTGTTTTTT	TRBV12-5	TRBJ2-2	NA	NA
CAIASNEQFF	TGTGCCATCGCTAGCAATGAGCAGTTCTTC	TRBV10-3	TRBJ2-1	NA	NA
CASSPRSGNTDTQYF	TGCGCCAGCAGCCCTCGTAGCGGGAATACAGATACGCAGTATTTT	TRBV4-3	TRBJ2-3	TRBD2	NA
CASSLTGNQPQHF	TGCGCCAGCAGCTTAACAGGGAATCAGCCCCAGCATTTT	TRBV5-1	TRBJ1-5	NA	few
CASLRDRENTEAFF	TGTGCCAGCCTCCGGGACAGAGAGAACACTGAAGCTTTCTTT	TRBV28	TRBJ1-1	TRBD1	few
CAISEQMNTEAFF	TGTGCCATCAGTGAGCAGATGAACACTGAAGCTTTCTTT	TRBV10-3	TRBJ1-1	NA	few
CASSTHRGRSYNEQFF	TGTGCCAGCAGCACTCATCGGGGACGATCCTACAATGAGCAGTTCTTC	TRBV9	TRBJ2-1	NA	few
CAWSETASDQPQHF	TGTGCCTGGAGTGAAACAGCCTCTGATCAGCCCCAGCATTTT	TRBV30	TRBJ1-5	NA	NA
CSVEPQAGKVLFEQFF	TGCAGCGTTGAACCCCAAGCGGGAAAAGTACTTTTTGAGCAGTTCTTC	TRBV29-1	TRBJ2-1	TRBD2	few
CASSVEAGIEQYF	TGTGCCAGCAGCGTAGAAGCAGGGATCGAGCAGTACTTC	TRBV9	TRBJ2-7	NA	few
CASSALEAGGADTQYF	TGTGCCAGTAGTGCCCTAGAAGCGGGAGGCGCAGATACGCAGTATTTT	TRBV19	TRBJ2-3	TRBD2	NA